This T cell receptor (beta chain) was documented in a study of T cells in women clearing cervical HPV infection. The wider study: Control women cleared a single incident HPV16 infection within 12 months. Study observations and caveats: Richness plus V gene abundances separated cases from controls with AUC roughly 0.83. Unknown T-cell numbers per sample may underlie the richness differences.

Sequencing was performed with immunoSEQ multiplex PCR; in TCRdb, only in-frame clones are kept and a portion is missing. The sample totals roughly 40,000 clones. With regard to this clone: Its antigen is unknown.

Material for sequencing was blood buffy coat. This clonotype originated in a woman aged 18-70 years with a cervical HPV16 infection that either progressed to CIN3+ or cleared (not recorded which).

The chain's CDR3 is CASSSQAGVQYEQYF. CDR3 DNA (partial): TGTGCCAGCAGCTCTCAAGCGGGGGTACAATACGAG. This chain uses TRBV7-3 with TRBJ2-7, with 8 bases aligning to TRBD2. Sequencing ends 3 residues short of the CDR3 end; the germline J gene provides the rest. Trimming at V came to 4 bases and at J to 4 bases, leaving 9 bases not matched to a gene. Germline V lookup: CDR1 SGHTA, CDR2 FQGTGA. This CDR3 contains 15 residues.